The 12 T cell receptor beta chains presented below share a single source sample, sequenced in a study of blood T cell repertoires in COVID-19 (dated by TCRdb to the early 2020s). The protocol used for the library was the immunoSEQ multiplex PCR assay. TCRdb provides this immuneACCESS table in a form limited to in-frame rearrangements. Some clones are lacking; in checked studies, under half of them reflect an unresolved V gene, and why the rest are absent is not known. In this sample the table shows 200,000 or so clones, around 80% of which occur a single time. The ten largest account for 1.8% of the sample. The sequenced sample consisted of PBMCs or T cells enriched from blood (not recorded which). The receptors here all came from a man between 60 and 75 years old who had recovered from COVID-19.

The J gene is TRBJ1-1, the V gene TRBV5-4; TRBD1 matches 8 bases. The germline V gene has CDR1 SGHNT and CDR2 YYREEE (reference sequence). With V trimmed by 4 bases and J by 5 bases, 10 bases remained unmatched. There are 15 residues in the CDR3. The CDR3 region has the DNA TGTGCCAGCAGCGCCCTGGACAGGGTCGGAACTGAAGCTTTCTTT. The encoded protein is CASSALDRVGTEAFF.

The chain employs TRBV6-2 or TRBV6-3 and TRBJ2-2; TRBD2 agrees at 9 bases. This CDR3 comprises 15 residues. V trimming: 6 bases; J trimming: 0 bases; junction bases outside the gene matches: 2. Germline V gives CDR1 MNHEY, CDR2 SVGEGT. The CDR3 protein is CASSLAGANTGELFF. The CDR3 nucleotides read TGTGCCAGCAGCTTAGCGGGGGCGAACACCGGGGAGCTGTTTTTT.

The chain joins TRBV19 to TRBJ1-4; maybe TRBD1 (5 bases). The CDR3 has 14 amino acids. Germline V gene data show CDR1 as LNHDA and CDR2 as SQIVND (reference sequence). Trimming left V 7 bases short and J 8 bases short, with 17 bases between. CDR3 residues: CASTPGRVSEKLFF. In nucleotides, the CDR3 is TGTGCCAGTACCCCGGGCAGGGTCAGCGAAAAACTGTTTTTT.

The CDR3 here is CASSLLGGDEQYF. The CDR3 nucleotides are TGTGCCAGCAGCTTGCTAGGGGGCGACGAGCAGTACTTC. V usage is TRBV5-6 and J usage is TRBJ2-7; 7 bases align to TRBD1. The germline V gene has CDR1 SGHDT and CDR2 YYEEEE. The CDR3 covers 13 residues. V trimming: 1 base; J trimming: 5 bases; junction bases outside the gene matches: 3.

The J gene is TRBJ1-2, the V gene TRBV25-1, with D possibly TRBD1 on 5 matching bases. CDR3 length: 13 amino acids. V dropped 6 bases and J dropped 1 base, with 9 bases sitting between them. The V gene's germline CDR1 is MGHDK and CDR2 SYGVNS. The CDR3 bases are TGTGCCAGCAGGCTGGGGGGTAACTATGGCTACACCTTC. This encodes CASRLGGNYGYTF.

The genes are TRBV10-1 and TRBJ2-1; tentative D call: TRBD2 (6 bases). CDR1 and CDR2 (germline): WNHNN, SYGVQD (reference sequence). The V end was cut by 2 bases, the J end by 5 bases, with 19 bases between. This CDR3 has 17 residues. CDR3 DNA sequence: TGCGCCAGCAGTGAGGGCCCCGGGACTCCGGAAGACAATGAGCAGTTCTTC. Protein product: CASSEGPGTPEDNEQFF.

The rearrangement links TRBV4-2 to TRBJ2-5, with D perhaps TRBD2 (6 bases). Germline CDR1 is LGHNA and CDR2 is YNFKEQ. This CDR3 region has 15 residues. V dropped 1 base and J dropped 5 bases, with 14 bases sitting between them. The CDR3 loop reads CASSQAGLPGETQYF. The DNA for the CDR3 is TGTGCCAGCAGCCAAGCGGGACTCCCAGGGGAGACCCAGTACTTC.

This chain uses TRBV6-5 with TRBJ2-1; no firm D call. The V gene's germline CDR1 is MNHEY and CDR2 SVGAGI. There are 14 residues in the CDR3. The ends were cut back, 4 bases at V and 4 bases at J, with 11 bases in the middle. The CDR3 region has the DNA TGTGCCAGCAGTTTCTCGACTGATTACAATGAGCAGTTCTTC. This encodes CASSFSTDYNEQFF.

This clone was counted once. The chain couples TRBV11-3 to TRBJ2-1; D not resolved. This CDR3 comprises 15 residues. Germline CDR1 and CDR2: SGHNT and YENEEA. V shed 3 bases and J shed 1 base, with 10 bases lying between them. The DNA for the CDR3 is TGTGCCAGCAGCTTGGCTGGCAGATCCTACAATGAGCAGTTCTTC. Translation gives CASSLAGRSYNEQFF.

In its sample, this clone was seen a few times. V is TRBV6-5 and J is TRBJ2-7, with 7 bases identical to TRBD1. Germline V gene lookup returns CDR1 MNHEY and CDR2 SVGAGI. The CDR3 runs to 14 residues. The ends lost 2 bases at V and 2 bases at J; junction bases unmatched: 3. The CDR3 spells CASSYRQGPYEQYF. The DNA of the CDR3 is TGTGCCAGCAGTTACCGACAGGGTCCCTACGAGCAGTACTTC.

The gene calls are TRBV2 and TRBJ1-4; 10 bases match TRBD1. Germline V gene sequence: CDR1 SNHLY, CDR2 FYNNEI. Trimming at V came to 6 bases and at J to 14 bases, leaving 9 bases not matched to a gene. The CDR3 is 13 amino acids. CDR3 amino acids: CASSPGTGVLLFF. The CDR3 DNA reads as TGTGCCAGCAGCCCCGGGACAGGGGTTTTGCTGTTTTTT.

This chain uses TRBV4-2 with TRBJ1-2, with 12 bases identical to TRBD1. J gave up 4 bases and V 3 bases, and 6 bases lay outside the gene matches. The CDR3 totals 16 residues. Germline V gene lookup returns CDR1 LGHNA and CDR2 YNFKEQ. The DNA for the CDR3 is TGTGCCAGCAGCCAGGACGGGACAGGGGGCGGCTATGGCTACACCTTC. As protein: CASSQDGTGGGYGYTF.